This T cell receptor (beta chain) was identified in a study of shared clonotypes between healthy human individuals (dated by TCRdb to the early 2020s). For the wider study: The cohort included three men and a couple of women between 18 and 49 years of age. For each donor, three plates each were used for CD4 naive and CD4 memory, two plates were used for CD8 naive, and one plate was used for CD8 memory. To estimate repertoire size and how much clonotype sharing occurs between individuals, the study deeply sequenced the blood TCR repertoires of several healthy adults. To increase sequencing depth and limit assay-specific biases, different laboratories used diverse techniques to prepare libraries and sequence TCR repertoires. Each donor's leukapheresis produced roughly between roughly 0.85 and 9 billion PBMCs.

Using the deep immunoSEQ assay, multiplex PCR amplified TCR CDR3 regions from genomic DNA. Extracted genomic DNA from each cell subset was spread evenly across all wells of several immunoSEQ 96-well plates, with each plate serving as a replicate. For sorted subsets, around 200 ng genomic DNA, equal to about 30,000 T cell genomes, was loaded into each replicate PCR. The purified libraries were quantified using a Qubit 3.0 fluorometer, sized with a Bioanalyzer 2100, and then quantified again using the KAPA Library Quantification kit. Every immunoSEQ 96-well plate was sequenced on a dedicated single-read 150-cycle Illumina NextSeq 550 flow cell. As for the authors' bioinformatics: Because only junctional sequences without quality scores were contained in the immunoSEQ output, filtering matching that applied to full-length reads could not be performed. To assign V/J genes and CDR3, sequences were annotated using PyIR, a Python wrapper for IgBLAST v1.9, with IMGT germline references. Reads were filtered out if the reads had weak V/J assignments (E-value above 1e-6), no CDR3, stop codons, out-of-frame junctions, or ambiguous translated residues. A V3J clonotype was defined by an identical inferred V gene, J gene, and CDR3 amino acid sequence. To compute the percentage overlap between repertoires, the number of shared unique clonotypes was divided by the size of the smaller repertoire. Three approaches were used to assess repertoire richness: RTK rarefaction, the Chao1 estimator, and Recon v2.1 estimates of unobserved clonotypes. Generation probabilities were computed with OLGA for all TCRbeta clonotypes obtained by the gDNA method from a handful of donors. The clones in this table, taken by TCRdb from immuneACCESS, are in-frame only. Not every clone is retained; where verified, under half of the shortfall comes from an unresolved V gene, and the cause of the rest is unknown. D and trimming were read from the DNA, whereas the V and J calls and clone size are those reported in that table. In all, the sample holds a few million clones, and approximately 90% of those were seen once. The ten largest make up 0.37% of the sample.

The donors were healthy, HIV-negative adults who had no recently reported acute infections or vaccinations. Only Caucasian adults living in Nashville, Tennessee, USA were represented among the donors. CD4+ T cells were enriched by magnetic negative selection; naive cells were then positively selected on CD45RA, and the negative fraction formed the memory subset. Blood was obtained by leukapheresis, after which PBMCs were separated by Ficoll-Histopaque density gradient centrifugation and cryopreserved in liquid nitrogen vapor phase. Analytical flow cytometry was used to check the purity and quantity of every magnetically sorted T cell population. From each sorted fraction, genomic DNA was isolated and quantified by UV absorbance on a Nanodrop 2000c. General findings and caveats noted by the study authors: Sharing across a few donors was observed for approximately 4.6% of naive CD4, about 3.2% of naive CD8, 2% to 2.5% of memory CD4, and around 0.42% of memory CD8 clonotypes. Naive subsets generally had larger estimated clonotype richness than memory subsets did. Pairwise subsampling indicated that sequencing depth was expected to affect the degree of clonotype sharing among donors. Only blood was sampled, and tissue TCR repertoires likely differ from those in blood. Even with the large sequencing depth, rarefaction of the sorted-subset datasets indicated that sequencing was incomplete. Clonotypes shared by all four sorted-subset donors showed higher generation probabilities than non-shared clonotypes. Because the study included a small number of donors, the genetic and exposure-history diversity represented was limited.

CDR1 SNHLY and CDR2 FYNNEI were looked up in the germline V gene. V is cut by 6 bases and J by 7 bases, and the space between the germline ends is 21 bases. Reading from cysteine to phenylalanine, the CDR3 counts 16 amino acids. Only the CDR3 DNA is retained, 48 bases long and in frame from the first base. Comment on this clone: It lacks a known antigen. No base qualities exist here, and no much larger clone lies one base off it.

The origin of this receptor is a man aged 18-30 years in good health. Some clones in this sample may be carry-over from other donors' samples. Material: naive CD4+ T cells from PBMCs. In light of the paper, this sample's cell subset or site label describes: CD45RA+ positively selected. This chain joins TRBV2 to TRBJ1-4; TRBD1 could be the D gene, as 6 bases match. The bases read TGTGCCAGCAGCCGGAGCGGAGGGGGGATTATTGAAAAACTGTTTTTT. This codes for CASSRSGGGIIEKLFF.